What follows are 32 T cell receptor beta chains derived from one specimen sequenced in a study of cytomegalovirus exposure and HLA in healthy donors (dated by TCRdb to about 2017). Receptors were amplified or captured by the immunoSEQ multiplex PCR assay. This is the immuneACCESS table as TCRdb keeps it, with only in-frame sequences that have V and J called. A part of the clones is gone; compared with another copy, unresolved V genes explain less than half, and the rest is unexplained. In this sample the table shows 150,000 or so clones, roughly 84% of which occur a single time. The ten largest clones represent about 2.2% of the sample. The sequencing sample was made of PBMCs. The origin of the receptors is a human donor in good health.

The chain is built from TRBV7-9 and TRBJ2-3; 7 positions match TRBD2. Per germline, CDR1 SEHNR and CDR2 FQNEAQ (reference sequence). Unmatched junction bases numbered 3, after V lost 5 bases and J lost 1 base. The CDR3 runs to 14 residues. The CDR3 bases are TGTGCCAGCAGCGTTACTAGCGGCACAGATACGCAGTATTTT. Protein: CASSVTSGTDTQYF.

The CDR3 here is CASSVGASGKAGEQYF. Here the CDR3 DNA reads TGTGCCAGCAGCGTAGGGGCTAGCGGGAAGGCGGGAGAGCAGTACTTC. The rearrangement uses TRBV9 and TRBJ2-7, with 9 bases fitting TRBD2. V dropped 0 bases and J dropped 7; count of bases not matched to a gene: 11. CDR1 and CDR2 (germline): SGDLS, YYNGEE. This CDR3 comprises 16 residues.

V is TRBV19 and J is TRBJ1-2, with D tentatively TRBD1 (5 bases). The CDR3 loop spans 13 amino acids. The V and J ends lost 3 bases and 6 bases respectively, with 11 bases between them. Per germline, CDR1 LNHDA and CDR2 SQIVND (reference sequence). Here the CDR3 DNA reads TGTGCCAGTAGTATTGTAGGGGCGGATGGCTACACCTTC. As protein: CASSIVGADGYTF.

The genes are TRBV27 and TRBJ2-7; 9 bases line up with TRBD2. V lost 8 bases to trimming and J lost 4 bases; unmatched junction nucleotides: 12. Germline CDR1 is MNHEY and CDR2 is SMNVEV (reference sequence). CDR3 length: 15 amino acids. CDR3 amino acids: CASFTYSGSVYEQYF. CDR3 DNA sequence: TGTGCCAGCTTTACTTATAGCGGGAGTGTGTACGAGCAGTACTTC.

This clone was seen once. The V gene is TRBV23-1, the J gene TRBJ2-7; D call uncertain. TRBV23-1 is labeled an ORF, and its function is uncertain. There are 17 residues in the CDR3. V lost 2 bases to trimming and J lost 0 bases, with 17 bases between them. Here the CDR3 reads CASSQISRNLSSYEQYF. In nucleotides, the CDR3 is TGCGCCAGCAGTCAAATTTCCAGGAACTTATCCTCCTACGAGCAGTACTTC.

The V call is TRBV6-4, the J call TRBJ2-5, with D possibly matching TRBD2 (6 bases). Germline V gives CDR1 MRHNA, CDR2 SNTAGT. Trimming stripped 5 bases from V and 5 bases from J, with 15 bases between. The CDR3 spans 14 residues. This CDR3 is CASSREPRDETQYF. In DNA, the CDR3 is TGTGCCAGCAGTCGGGAGCCCCGGGATGAGACCCAGTACTTC.

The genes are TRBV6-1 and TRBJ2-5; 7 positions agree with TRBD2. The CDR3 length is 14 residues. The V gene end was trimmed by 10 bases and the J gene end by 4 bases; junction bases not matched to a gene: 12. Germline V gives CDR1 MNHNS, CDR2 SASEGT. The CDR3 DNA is TGTGCCACTAGACCCCGGGAGGAAGGAGAGACCCAGTACTTC. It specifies CATRPREEGETQYF.

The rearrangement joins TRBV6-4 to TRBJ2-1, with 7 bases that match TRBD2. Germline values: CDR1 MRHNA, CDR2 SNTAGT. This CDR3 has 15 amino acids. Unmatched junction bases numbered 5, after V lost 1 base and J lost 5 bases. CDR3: CASSDWAGVDNEQFF. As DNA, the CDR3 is TGTGCCAGCAGTGACTGGGCGGGAGTTGACAATGAGCAGTTCTTC.

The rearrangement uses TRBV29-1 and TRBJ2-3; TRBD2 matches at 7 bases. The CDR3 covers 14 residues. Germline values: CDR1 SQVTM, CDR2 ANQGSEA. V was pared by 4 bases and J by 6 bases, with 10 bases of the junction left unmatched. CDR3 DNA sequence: TGCAGCGTTGTTTGGGGGGGAACGGGGGATACGCAGTATTTT. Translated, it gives CSVVWGGTGDTQYF.

CDR3 sequence (DNA): TGTGCCAGCAGGCAGGGATCTGAGCAGTTCTTC. Protein sequence: CASRQGSEQFF. The chain recombines TRBV14 with TRBJ2-1; a possible D gene is TRBD1 (5 bases). V lost 6 bases and J lost 9, with 9 bases in between. The CDR3 sequence is 11 residues long. Germline V gene data show CDR1 as SGHDN and CDR2 as FVKESK.

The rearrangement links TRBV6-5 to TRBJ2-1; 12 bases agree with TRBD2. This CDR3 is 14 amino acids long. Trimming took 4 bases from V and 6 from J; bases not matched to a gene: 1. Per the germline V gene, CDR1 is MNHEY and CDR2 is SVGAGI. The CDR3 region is CASSSSGRANEQFF. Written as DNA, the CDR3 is TGTGCCAGCAGTTCTAGCGGGAGGGCCAATGAGCAGTTCTTC.

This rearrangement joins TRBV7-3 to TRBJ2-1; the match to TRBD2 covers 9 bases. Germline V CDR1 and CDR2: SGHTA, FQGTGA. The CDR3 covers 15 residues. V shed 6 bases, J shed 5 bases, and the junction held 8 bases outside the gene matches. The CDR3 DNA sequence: TGTGCCAGCAGTTATAGCGGGGGAGCCAACAATGAGCAGTTCTTC. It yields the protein CASSYSGGANNEQFF.

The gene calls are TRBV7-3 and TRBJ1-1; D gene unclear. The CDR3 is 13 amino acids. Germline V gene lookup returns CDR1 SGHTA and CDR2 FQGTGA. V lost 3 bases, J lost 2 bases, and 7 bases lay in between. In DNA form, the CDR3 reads TGTGCCAGCAGCTTCTCCTCCAACACTGAAGCTTTCTTT. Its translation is CASSFSSNTEAFF.

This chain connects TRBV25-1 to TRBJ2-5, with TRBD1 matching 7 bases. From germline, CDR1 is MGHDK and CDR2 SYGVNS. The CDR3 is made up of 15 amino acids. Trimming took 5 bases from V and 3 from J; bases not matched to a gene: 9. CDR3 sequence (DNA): TGTGCCAGCAGTAACGACGAGGGGACAGAAGAGACCCAGTACTTC. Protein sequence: CASSNDEGTEETQYF.

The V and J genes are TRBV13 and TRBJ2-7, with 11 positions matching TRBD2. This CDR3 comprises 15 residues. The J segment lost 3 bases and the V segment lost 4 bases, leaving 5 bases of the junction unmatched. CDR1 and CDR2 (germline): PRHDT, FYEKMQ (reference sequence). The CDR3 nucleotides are TGTGCCAGCAGCTGGGGACTAGCGGACTTCTACGAGCAGTACTTC. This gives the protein CASSWGLADFYEQYF.

The CDR3 is CASEGTSGGKTQYF. In DNA, the CDR3 is TGTGCCAGCGAAGGGACTAGCGGGGGAAAGACCCAGTACTTC. The chain employs TRBV2 and TRBJ2-5; 14 bases map to TRBD2. This CDR3 has 14 amino acids. Germline V gives CDR1 SNHLY, CDR2 FYNNEI. V gave up 8 bases and J gave up 6 bases; unmatched junction bases: 5.

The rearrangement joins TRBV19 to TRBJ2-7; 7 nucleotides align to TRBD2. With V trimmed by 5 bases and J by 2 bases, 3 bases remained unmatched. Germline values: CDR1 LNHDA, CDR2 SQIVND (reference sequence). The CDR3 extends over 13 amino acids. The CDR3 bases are TGTGCCAGTAGTGGGGGGGTAGCCTACGAGCAGTACTTC. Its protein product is CASSGGVAYEQYF.

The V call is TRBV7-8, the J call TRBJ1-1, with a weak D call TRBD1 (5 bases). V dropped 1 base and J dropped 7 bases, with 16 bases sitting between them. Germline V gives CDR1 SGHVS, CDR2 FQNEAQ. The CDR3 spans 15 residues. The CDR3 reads CASSLGAGGLNEAFF. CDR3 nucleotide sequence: TGTGCCAGCAGCTTAGGCGCCGGGGGTCTGAATGAAGCTTTCTTT.

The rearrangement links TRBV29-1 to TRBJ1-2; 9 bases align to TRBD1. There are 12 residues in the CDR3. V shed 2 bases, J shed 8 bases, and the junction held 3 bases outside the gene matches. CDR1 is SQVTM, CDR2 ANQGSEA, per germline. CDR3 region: CSVEYRGHGYTF. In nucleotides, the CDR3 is TGCAGCGTTGAATACAGGGGGCACGGCTACACCTTC.

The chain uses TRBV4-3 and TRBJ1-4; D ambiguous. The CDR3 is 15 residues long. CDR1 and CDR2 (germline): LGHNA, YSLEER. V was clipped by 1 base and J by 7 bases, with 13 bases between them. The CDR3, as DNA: TGCGCCAGCAGCCAAGCGCTTCGGGAGTCTGAAAAACTGTTTTTT. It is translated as CASSQALRESEKLFF.

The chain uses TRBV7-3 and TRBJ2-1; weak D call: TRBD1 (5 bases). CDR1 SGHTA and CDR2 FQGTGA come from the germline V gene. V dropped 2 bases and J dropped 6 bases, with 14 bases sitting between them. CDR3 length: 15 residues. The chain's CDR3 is CASSLGVGARNEQFF. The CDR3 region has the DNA TGTGCCAGCAGCTTAGGGGTAGGGGCCCGCAATGAGCAGTTCTTC.

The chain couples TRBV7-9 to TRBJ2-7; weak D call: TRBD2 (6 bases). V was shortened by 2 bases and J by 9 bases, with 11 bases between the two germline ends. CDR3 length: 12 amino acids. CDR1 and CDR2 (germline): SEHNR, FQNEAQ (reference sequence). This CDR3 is CASSLTGDGQYF. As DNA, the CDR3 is TGTGCCAGCAGCTTAACGGGAGACGGGCAGTACTTC.

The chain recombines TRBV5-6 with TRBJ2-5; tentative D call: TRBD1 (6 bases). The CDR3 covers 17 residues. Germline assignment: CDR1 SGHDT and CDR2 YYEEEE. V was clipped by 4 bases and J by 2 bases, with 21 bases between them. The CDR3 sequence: CASSVQGAPLLQETQYF. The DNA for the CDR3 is TGTGCCAGCAGCGTACAGGGAGCCCCCTTGTTGCAAGAGACCCAGTACTTC.

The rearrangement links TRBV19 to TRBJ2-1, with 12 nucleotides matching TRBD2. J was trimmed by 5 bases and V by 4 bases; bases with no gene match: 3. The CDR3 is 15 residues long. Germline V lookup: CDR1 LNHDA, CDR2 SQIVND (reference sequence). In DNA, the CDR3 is TGTGCCAGTAGTACAACTAGCGGGGGGAACAATGAGCAGTTCTTC. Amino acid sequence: CASSTTSGGNNEQFF. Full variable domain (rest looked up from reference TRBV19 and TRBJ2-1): DGGITQSPKYLFRKEGQNVTLSCEQNLNHDAMYWYRQDPGQGLRLIYYSQIVNDFQKGDIAEGYSVSREKKESFPLTVTSAQKNPTAFYLCASSTTSGGNNEQFFGPGTRLTVL.

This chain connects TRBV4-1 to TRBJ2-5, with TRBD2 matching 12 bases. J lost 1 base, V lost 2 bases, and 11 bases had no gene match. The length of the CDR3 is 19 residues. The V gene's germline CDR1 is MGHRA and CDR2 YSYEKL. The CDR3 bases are TGCGCCAGCAGCCAAAAACGGGCTAGCGGGAGGGCCCTCCAAGAGACCCAGTACTTC. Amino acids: CASSQKRASGRALQETQYF.

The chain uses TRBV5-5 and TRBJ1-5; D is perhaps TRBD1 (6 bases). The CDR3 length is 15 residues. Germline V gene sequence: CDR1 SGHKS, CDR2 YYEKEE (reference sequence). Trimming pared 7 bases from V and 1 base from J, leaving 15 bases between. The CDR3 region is CASGGAPGSNQPQHF. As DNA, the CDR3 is TGTGCCAGCGGGGGGGCGCCCGGGAGCAATCAGCCCCAGCATTTT.

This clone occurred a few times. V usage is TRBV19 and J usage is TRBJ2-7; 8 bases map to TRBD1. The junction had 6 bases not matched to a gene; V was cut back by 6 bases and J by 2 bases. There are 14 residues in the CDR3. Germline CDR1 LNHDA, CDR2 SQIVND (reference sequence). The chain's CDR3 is CASRAGGPPYEQYF. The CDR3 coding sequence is TGTGCCAGTAGAGCAGGGGGCCCTCCCTACGAGCAGTACTTC.

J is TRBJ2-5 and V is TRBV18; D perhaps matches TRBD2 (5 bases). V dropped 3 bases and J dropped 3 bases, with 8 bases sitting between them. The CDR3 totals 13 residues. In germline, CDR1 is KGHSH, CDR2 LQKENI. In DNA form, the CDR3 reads TGTGCCAGCTCACCCGGGATCGAAGAGACCCAGTACTTC. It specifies CASSPGIEETQYF.

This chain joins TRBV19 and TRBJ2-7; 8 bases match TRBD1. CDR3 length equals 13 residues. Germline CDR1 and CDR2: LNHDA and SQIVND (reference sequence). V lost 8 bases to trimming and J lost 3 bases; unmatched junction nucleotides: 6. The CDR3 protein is CASGDRGGYEQYF. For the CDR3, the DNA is TGTGCCAGTGGAGACAGGGGAGGCTACGAGCAGTACTTC.

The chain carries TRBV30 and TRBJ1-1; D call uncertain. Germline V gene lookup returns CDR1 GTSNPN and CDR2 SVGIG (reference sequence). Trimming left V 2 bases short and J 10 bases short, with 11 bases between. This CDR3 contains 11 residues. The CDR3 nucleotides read TGTGCCTGGAGTTTGGGCATGGGAGCTTTCTTT. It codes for CAWSLGMGAFF.

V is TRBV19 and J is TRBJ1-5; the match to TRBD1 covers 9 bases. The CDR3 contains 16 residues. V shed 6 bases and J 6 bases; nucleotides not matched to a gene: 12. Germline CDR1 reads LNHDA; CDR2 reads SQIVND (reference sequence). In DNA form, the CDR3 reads TGTGCCAGTAGAATATCCGGGACAGGGAAGGGTCAGCCCCAGCATTTT. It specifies CASRISGTGKGQPQHF.

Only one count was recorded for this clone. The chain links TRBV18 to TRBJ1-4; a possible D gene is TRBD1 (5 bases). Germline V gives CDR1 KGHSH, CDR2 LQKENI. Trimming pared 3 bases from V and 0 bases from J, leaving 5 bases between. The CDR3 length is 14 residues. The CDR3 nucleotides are TGTGCCAGCTCACCGACAGCAACTAATGAAAAACTGTTTTTT. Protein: CASSPTATNEKLFF.